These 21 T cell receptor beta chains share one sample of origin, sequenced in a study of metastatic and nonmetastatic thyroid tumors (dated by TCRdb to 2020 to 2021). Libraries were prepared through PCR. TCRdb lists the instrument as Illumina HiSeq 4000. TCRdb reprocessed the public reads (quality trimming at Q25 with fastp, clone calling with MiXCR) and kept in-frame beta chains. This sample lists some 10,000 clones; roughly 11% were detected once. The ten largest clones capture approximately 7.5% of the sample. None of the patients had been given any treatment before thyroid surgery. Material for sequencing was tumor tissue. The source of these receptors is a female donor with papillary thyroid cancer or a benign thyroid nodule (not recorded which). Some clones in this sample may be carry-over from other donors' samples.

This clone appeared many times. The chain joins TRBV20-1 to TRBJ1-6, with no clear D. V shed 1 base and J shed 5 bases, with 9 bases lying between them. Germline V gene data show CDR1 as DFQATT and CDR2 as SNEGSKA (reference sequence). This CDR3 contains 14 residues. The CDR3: CSARVGQNNSPLHF. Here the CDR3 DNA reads TGCAGTGCTAGAGTTGGGCAGAATAATTCACCCCTCCACTTT.

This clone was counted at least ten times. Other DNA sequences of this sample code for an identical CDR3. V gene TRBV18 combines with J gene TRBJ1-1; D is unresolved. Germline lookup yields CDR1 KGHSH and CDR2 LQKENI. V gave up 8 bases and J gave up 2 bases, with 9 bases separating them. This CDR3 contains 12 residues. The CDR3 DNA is TGTGCCAGCCAATACACAAACACTGAAGCTTTCTTT. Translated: CASQYTNTEAFF.

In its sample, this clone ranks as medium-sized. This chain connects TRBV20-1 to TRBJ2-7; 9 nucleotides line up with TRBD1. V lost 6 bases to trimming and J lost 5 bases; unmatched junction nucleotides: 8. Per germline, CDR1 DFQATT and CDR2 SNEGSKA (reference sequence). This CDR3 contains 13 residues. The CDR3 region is CSAQGQGNNEQYF. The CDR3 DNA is TGCAGTGCACAGGGACAGGGAAACAACGAGCAGTACTTC.

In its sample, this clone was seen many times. CDR3 sequence reads: CSARLRDSNNEQFF. The CDR3 nucleotides read TGCAGTGCTCGCCTCCGGGACAGTAACAATGAGCAGTTCTTC. The genes are TRBV20-1 and TRBJ2-1; TRBD1 aligns across 7 bases. The CDR3 runs 14 residues. Unmatched junction bases numbered 9, after V lost 5 bases and J lost 5 bases. The germline V gene has CDR1 DFQATT and CDR2 SNEGSKA (reference sequence).

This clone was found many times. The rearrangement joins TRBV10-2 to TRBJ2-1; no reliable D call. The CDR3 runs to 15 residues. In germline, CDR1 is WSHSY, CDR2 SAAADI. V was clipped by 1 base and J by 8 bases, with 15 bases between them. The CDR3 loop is CASSEWDTSADEQFF. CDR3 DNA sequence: TGCGCCAGCAGTGAGTGGGATACCTCGGCGGATGAGCAGTTCTTC.

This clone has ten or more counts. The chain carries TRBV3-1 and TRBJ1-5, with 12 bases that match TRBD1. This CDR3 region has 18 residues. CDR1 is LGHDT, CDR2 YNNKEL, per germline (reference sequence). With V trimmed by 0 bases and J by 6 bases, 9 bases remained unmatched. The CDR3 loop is CASSQDPAGQGAGQPQHF. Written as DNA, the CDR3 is TGTGCCAGCAGCCAAGATCCAGCGGGACAGGGGGCCGGTCAGCCCCAGCATTTT.

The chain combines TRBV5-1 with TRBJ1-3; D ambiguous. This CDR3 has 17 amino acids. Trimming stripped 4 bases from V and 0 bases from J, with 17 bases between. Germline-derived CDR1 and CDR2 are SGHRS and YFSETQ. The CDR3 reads CASSPSIGGNSGNTIYF. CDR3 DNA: TGCGCCAGCAGCCCCAGTATCGGAGGGAACTCTGGAAACACCATATATTTT.

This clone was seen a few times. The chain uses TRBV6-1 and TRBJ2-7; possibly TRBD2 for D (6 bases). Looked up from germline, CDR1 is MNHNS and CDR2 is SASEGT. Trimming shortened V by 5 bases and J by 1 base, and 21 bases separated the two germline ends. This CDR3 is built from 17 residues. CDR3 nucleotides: TGTGCCAGCAGTCAACGTGGGGGAGGACACGGGTCCTACGAGCAGTACTTC. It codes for CASSQRGGGHGSYEQYF.

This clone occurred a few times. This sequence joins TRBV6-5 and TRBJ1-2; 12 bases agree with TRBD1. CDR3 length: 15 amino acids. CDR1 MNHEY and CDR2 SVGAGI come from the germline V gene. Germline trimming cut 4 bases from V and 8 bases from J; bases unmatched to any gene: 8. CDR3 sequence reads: CASSSPGQGAGGYTF. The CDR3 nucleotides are TGTGCCAGCAGTTCCCCGGGACAGGGGGCGGGGGGCTACACCTTC.

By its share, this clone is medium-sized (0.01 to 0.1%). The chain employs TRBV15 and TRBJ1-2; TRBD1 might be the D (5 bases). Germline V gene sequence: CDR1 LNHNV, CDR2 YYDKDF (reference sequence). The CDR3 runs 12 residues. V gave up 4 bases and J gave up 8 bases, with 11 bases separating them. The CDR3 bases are TGTGCCACCAGCAACGGGGCCGGGGGCTACACCTTC. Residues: CATSNGAGGYTF.

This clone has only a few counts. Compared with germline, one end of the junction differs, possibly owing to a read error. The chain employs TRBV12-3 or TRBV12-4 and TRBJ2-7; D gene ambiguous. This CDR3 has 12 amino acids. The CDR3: CASNLGPYEQYF. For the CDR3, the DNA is TGTGCCAGCAATTTAGGGCCTTACGAGCAGTACTTC.

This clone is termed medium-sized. The CDR3 nucleotides read TGCGCCAGCAGCTTGGGGTCTGGGACGGGACTAGAGCCCCAGCATTTT. Translation: CASSLGSGTGLEPQHF. This rearrangement joins TRBV5-1 to TRBJ1-5; possibly TRBD1 for D (5 bases). From germline, CDR1 is SGHRS and CDR2 YFSETQ. CDR3 length: 16 residues. Between the trimmed V and J ends, which lost 0 bases and 8 bases, there was a span of 18 bases.

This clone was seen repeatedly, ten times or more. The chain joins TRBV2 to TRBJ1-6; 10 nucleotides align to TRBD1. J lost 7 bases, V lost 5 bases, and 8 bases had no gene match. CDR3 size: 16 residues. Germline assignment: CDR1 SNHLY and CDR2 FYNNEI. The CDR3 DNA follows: TGTGCCAGCAGTTTCCGACAGGGGGCGGTAAATTCACCCCTCCACTTT. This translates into CASSFRQGAVNSPLHF.

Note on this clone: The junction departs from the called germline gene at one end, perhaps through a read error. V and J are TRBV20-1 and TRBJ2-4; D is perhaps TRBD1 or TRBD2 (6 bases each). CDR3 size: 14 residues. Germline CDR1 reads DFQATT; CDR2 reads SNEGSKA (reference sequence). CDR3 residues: CSAVRTRGENIQYF. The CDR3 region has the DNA TGCAGTGCAGTTCGTACGAGGGGGGAAAACATCCAGTACTTC.

The DNA of the CDR3 is TGTGCCAGTAGTATAACGACGACAGGGGTAACTTATGGCTACACCTTC. Translated, it gives CASSITTTGVTYGYTF. This sequence joins TRBV19 and TRBJ1-2; 8 bases line up with TRBD1. This CDR3 region has 16 residues. Trimming cost V 2 bases and J 5 bases; bases outside gene matches: 10. The germline V gene has CDR1 LNHDA and CDR2 SQIVND (reference sequence). Together with reference TRBV19 and TRBJ1-2, the CDR3 gives the full variable domain: DGGITQSPKYLFRKEGQNVTLSCEQNLNHDAMYWYRQDPGQGLRLIYYSQIVNDFQKGDIAEGYSVSREKKESFPLTVTSAQKNPTAFYLCASSITTTGVTYGYTFGSGTRLTVV.

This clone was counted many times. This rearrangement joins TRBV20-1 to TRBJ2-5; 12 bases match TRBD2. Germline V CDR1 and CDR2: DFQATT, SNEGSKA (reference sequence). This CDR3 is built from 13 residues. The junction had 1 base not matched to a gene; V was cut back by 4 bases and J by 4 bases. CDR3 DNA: TGCAGTGCTATGGGACTAGCGGGAGAGACCCAGTACTTC. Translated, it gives CSAMGLAGETQYF.

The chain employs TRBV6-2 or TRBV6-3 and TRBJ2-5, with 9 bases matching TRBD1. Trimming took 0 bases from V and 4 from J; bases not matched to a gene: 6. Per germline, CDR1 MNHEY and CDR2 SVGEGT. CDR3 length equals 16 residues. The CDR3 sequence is CASSYSLGTGTETQYF. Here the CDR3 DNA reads TGTGCCAGCAGTTACTCACTCGGGACAGGGACAGAGACCCAGTACTTC.

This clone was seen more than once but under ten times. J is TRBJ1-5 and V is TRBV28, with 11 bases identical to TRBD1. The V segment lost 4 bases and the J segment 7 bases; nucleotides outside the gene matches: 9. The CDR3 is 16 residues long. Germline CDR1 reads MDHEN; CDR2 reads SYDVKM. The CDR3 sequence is CASSSSGTGGNQPQHF. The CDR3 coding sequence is TGTGCCAGCAGTTCCTCCGGGACAGGGGGTAACCAGCCCCAGCATTTT.

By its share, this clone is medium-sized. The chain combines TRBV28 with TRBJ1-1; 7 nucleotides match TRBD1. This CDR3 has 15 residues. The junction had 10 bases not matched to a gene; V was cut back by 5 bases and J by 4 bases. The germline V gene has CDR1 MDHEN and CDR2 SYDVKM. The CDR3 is CASSLPPRGRTEAFF. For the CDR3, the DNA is TGTGCCAGCAGTCTACCACCAAGGGGGCGCACTGAAGCTTTCTTT.

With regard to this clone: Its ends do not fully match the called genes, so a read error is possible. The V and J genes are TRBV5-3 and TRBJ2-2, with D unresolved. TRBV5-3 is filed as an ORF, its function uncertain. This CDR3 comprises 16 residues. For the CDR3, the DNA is TGTGCCAGAATCTTGCATGGAACCGCGAACACCGGGGAGCTGTTTTTT. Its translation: CARILHGTANTGELFF.

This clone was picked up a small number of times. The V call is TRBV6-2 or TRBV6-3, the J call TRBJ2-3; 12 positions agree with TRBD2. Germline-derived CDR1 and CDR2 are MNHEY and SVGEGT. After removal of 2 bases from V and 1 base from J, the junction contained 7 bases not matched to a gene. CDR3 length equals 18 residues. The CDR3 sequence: CASSYPGLAGVGTDTQYF. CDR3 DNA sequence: TGTGCCAGCAGTTACCCGGGACTAGCGGGTGTTGGCACAGATACGCAGTATTTT.